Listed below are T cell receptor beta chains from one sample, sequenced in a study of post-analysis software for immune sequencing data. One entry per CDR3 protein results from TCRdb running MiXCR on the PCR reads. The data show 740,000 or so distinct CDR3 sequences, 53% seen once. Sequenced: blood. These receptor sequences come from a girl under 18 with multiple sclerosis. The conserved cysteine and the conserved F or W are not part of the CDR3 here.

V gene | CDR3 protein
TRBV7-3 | TSSLDRDYEQY
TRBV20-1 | SAMRGISYEQY
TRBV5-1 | ASSPLGGTLYYNEQF
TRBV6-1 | AIAGPSASYNEQF
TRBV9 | ASSASGQGGSGYT
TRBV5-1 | ASSTGTVPYEQY
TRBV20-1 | SAQTSGVLTDTQY
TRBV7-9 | ASSFLRDDYEQY
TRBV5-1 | ASSPWTSGGYNEQF
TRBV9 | ASTPMTGLGNTEAF
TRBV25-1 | ASSWDGDFTDTQY
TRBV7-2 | ASSTYLSGGEETQY
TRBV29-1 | SAGWDPETQY
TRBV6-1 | ATRTSGANEQF
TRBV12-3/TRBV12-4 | ASSLIQGRGANVLT
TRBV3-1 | ASSQLQINSPLH
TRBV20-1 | SARPVAGIYNEQF
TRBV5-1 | ASRGETQY
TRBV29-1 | SVSREHTEAF
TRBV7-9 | ASSLYGLRGYEQY
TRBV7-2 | ASKKFSNFGDEQF
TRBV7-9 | ASSLTGASDYEQY
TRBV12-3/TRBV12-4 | ASNPSGGTNYGYT
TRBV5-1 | ASSWGTGANTGELF
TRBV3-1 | ASSLSRGHGYT
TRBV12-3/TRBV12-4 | ASKDLLRGEQY
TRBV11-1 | ASSPDHKQTQY
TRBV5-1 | ASSFTGLIGNEQF
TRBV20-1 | SASRRDTLNYGYT
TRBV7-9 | ASSPPGRNEQF
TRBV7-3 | ASSLLASGVIDTQY
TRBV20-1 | SASVPIAGGSYEQY
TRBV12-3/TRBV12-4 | ASSLGTSGRRADTQY
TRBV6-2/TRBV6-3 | ASSSPRNEQY
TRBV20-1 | SVTGASNQPQH
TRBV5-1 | ASSQETQGAYEQY
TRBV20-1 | SARPASVEQF
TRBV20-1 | SAMGLAGGISYEQY
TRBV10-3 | AISENTYEQY
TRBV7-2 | ASSPDGGGQPQH
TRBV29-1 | SVRQGDGYT
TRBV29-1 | SAIRDMASTDTQY
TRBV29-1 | SVATGMPKNIQY
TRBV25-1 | ASRSGLYNEQF
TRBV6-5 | ASSTGQGTTSYNEQF
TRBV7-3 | ASSLTAGGPIGSYNEQF
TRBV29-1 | SFWTGREAF
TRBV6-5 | ASSGDFQETQY
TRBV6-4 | ASRSRGVPTDTQY
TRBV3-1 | ASRAAGSYEQY
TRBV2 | ASSAKELEPRQTQY
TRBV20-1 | SAPRDHYEQY
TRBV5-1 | ASSFEGRERTDTQY
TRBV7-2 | ASTVGGYSYEQY
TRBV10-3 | AISSEGRGYEQY
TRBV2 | ASSSNGPYGYT
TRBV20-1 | SAPEPTGTGGYEQY